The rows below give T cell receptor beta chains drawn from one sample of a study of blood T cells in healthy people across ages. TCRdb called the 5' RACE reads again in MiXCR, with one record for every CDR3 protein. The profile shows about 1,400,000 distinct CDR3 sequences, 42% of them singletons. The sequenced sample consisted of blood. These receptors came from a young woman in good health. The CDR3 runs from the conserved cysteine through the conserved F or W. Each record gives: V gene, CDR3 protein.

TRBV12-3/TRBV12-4	CASSLSDREYEQYF
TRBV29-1	CSVGGGAHYGYTF
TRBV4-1	CASSQGPLAGDEQYF
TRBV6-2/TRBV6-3	CASSLLRPSVNTEAFF
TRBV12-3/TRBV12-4	CASSSGGFRTDTQYF
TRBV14	CASSRPLVAGGPNEQYF
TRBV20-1	CSARDPTPYEQYF
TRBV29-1	CSVKDLLGANTEAFF
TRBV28	CASSLPAGFYEQYF
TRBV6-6	CAGRAGTQETQYF
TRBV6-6	CASSYGVNYGYTF
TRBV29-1	CSVGQGGVTEAFF